The subject of this entry is one T cell receptor (beta chain). Its antigen is as yet unknown. This record comes from a study of a mutant IDH1 vaccine in newly diagnosed glioma. The study, taken as a whole, reports: Any relationship between pseudoprogression and changes in top peripheral T cell clonotypes seemed absent.

The time point was: week 47, end of study. What each vaccine dose contained was 300 ug of mutant IDH1 20-mer peptide, accompanied by topical imiquimod. Weeks 1, 3, 5, 7, 11, 15, 19 and 23 were when patients received their eight vaccinations. Clones were sequenced by immunoSEQ multiplex PCR, and TCRdb holds only the in-frame ones, with some missing. The profile covers about 90,000 clones, with under 90% appearing a single time and 0.77% taken by the ten largest. The starting material was PBMCs, obtained from a glioma patient whose treatment included an IDH1 peptide vaccine. This receptor was taken from a woman in her forties or fifties with glioma.

The CDR3 DNA follows: TGTGCCAGCACTTCGGGACAGGTGAACTATGGCTACACCTTC. Translation: CASTSGQVNYGYTF. The chain couples TRBV6-5 to TRBJ1-2, with 8 bases fitting TRBD1. CDR1 is MNHEY, CDR2 SVGAGI, per germline. The ends lost 7 bases at V and 2 bases at J; junction bases unmatched: 6. The CDR3 is 14 amino acids.